The rows below give T cell receptor beta chains drawn from one sample of a study of shared clonotypes between healthy human individuals. Profiling relied on immunoSEQ multiplex PCR, and the TCRdb table lists in-frame clones only, not all of them. The sample lists more than 1.2 million clones, approximately 98.5% occurring once. Material for sequencing was naive CD4+ T cells sorted from blood. All receptors derive from a man aged 25-40 years in good health. Both conserved end residues are part of each CDR3. Each record gives: V gene, D gene, J gene, clone size, CDR3 protein, CDR3 DNA. A D gene is named only where the DNA matches it firmly. Clone size, where shown, is once, few, many, or a class for clones that have expanded.

TRBV5-1	.	TRBJ1-1	.	CASTLRLDTEAFF	TGCGCCAGCACCTTGCGATTGGACACTGAAGCTTTCTTT
TRBV25-1	.	TRBJ2-7	.	CASSDLRAGPSYEQYF	TGTGCCAGCAGTGACCTTAGGGCCGGTCCCTCCTACGAGCAGTACTTC
TRBV11-2	.	TRBJ2-5	.	CASSPRGLQETQYF	TGTGCCAGCAGCCCCCGGGGACTCCAAGAGACCCAGTACTTC
TRBV2	.	TRBJ2-3	.	CASKDGGTQYF	TGTGCCAGCAAGGACGGAGGTACGCAGTATTTT
TRBV11-2	.	TRBJ1-3	.	CASSLVYGGNTIYF	TGTGCCAGCAGCCTAGTCTATGGGGGAAACACCATATATTTT
TRBV27	TRBD1	TRBJ2-1	.	CASSSPGQGAGNEQFF	TGTGCCAGCAGTTCCCCGGGACAGGGGGCCGGGAATGAGCAGTTCTTC
TRBV4-1	.	TRBJ2-5	.	CASSQAIAERTQYF	TGCGCCAGCAGCCAAGCTATAGCGGAGAGGACCCAGTACTTC
TRBV7-3	TRBD1	TRBJ1-3	.	CASSQQGTGNTIYF	TGTGCCAGCAGCCAACAGGGGACTGGAAACACCATATATTTT
TRBV10-3	.	TRBJ1-3	.	CAIRRQEAGNTIYF	TGTGCCATCAGGAGACAGGAGGCTGGAAACACCATATATTTT
TRBV18	.	TRBJ2-3	.	CASSPNAGYTDTQYF	TGTGCCAGCTCTCCAAATGCAGGTTACACAGATACGCAGTATTTT
TRBV20-1	.	TRBJ2-7	once	CSARGSYEQYF	TGCAGTGCCCGGGGCTCCTACGAGCAGTACTTC
TRBV5-4	TRBD2	TRBJ2-5	once	CASSLAGAQETQYF	TGTGCCAGCAGCTTAGCGGGAGCACAAGAGACCCAGTACTTC
TRBV6-5	.	TRBJ2-1	.	CASRPGASSYNEQFF	TGTGCCAGCAGACCAGGGGCGAGCTCCTACAATGAGCAGTTCTTC
TRBV5-4	.	TRBJ2-2	.	CASINDRGDTGELFF	TGTGCCAGCATTAACGATAGGGGGGACACCGGGGAGCTGTTTTTT
TRBV9	.	TRBJ2-3	.	CASSVGAGPGTQYF	TGTGCCAGCAGCGTAGGTGCGGGGCCAGGGACGCAGTATTTT
TRBV6-5	TRBD1	TRBJ1-4	few	CATSLDGDSLEKLFF	TGTGCCACCTCGTTGGACGGGGACAGCCTTGAAAAACTGTTTTTT
TRBV14	TRBD2	TRBJ2-1	.	CASSRQAGGYNEQFF	TGTGCCAGCAGCCGCCAGGCGGGAGGTTACAATGAGCAGTTCTTC
TRBV28	.	TRBJ1-2	.	CASTGAAYGYTF	TGTGCCAGCACAGGGGCGGCCTATGGCTACACCTTC
TRBV5-1	TRBD1	TRBJ2-7	.	CASSLTQGSDEQYF	TGCGCCAGCAGCCTAACACAGGGGTCGGACGAGCAGTACTTC
TRBV11-2	TRBD2	TRBJ2-7	.	CASSLAGARNYEQYF	TGTGCCAGCAGCCTAGCGGGGGCCCGAAACTACGAGCAGTACTTC
TRBV5-1	TRBD1	TRBJ2-4	.	CASSLGTGGVGNIQYF	TGCGCCAGCAGCTTGGGAACAGGGGGCGTGGGAAACATTCAGTACTTC
TRBV11-2	.	TRBJ1-2	.	CASSPWTWGYTF	TGTGCCAGCAGCCCGTGGACCTGGGGCTACACCTTC
TRBV5-1	.	TRBJ2-7	.	CASSRKAGGSYEQYF	TGCGCCAGCAGCCGGAAGGCAGGGGGGTCCTACGAGCAGTACTTC
TRBV6-1	.	TRBJ2-5	.	CASRYRRGFQETQYF	TGTGCCAGCAGGTACCGCAGGGGTTTCCAAGAGACCCAGTACTTC
TRBV7-9	.	TRBJ1-4	.	CASSFEMIGGLGEKLFF	TGTGCCAGCAGCTTCGAAATGATCGGGGGCTTGGGTGAAAAACTGTTTTTT
TRBV18	.	TRBJ2-7	.	CASSPDYSSYEQYF	TGTGCCAGCTCGCCTGATTATTCCAGCTACGAGCAGTACTTC
TRBV19	.	TRBJ2-7	.	CASSIGRMSEQYF	TGTGCCAGTAGTATAGGACGGATGAGCGAGCAGTACTTC
TRBV28	.	TRBJ2-7	.	CASSLRGPRDKAYF	TGTGCCAGCAGTTTACGGGGGCCCCGGGACAAGGCGTACTTC
TRBV6-1	.	TRBJ1-4	.	CASSDRPPGTRTNEKLFF	TGTGCCAGCAGTGACCGTCCTCCAGGGACCAGAACTAATGAAAAACTGTTTTTT
TRBV7-9	TRBD2	TRBJ2-2	once	CASSRNQDSGVNTGELFF	TGTGCCAGCAGCCGGAACCAAGACAGCGGGGTCAACACCGGGGAGCTGTTTTTT
TRBV15	TRBD1	TRBJ2-5	.	CATSRSPGQVQETQYF	TGTGCCACCAGCAGATCCCCGGGACAGGTTCAAGAGACCCAGTACTTC